The 9 T cell receptor beta chains presented below share a single source sample, sequenced in a study of cytomegalovirus exposure and HLA in healthy donors. With 60 Vbeta and 13 Jbeta primers, the PCR was carried out. TCRdb's copy holds only in-frame clones and misses some; the assay was immunoSEQ multiplex PCR. Its listing shows roughly 120,000 clones. The sample comprised PBMCs. These receptors were taken from a man aged 35 to 55 in good health and CMV-seropositive.

The chain links TRBV5-6 to TRBJ1-1; weak D call: TRBD1 (5 bases). Germline V gene data show CDR1 as SGHDT and CDR2 as YYEEEE. Trimming pared 2 bases from V and 4 bases from J, leaving 6 bases between. This CDR3 region has 12 residues. The CDR3 region has the DNA TGTGCCAGCAGCTTTCAGGGCACTGAAGCTTTCTTT. Its protein product is CASSFQGTEAFF.

The chain combines TRBV4-2 with TRBJ1-4; a possible D gene is TRBD1 (5 bases). This CDR3 spans 16 amino acids. Trimming cost V 4 bases and J 2 bases, with 14 bases left between them. Germline-derived CDR1 and CDR2 are LGHNA and YNFKEQ. Written as DNA, the CDR3 is TGTGCCAGCAGCCGAGGAGTAGGGGCGACTAATGAAAAACTGTTTTTT. Translated, it gives CASSRGVGATNEKLFF.

The chain links TRBV4-2 to TRBJ2-7; 10 bases fit TRBD2. The ends lost 5 bases at V and 1 base at J; junction bases unmatched: 14. The length of the CDR3 is 18 residues. Germline values: CDR1 LGHNA, CDR2 YNFKEQ. CDR3 DNA: TGTGCCAGCAGCGGAGTTAGCACTAGCGGGAAAGGGTCCTACGAGCAGTACTTC. Translated, it gives CASSGVSTSGKGSYEQYF.

The chain uses TRBV7-4 and TRBJ1-5, with D maybe TRBD1 (6 bases). V was clipped by 3 bases and J by 4 bases, with 19 bases between them. The germline V gene encodes CDR1 SGHVT and CDR2 SQSDAQ. The CDR3 consists of 17 residues. The chain's CDR3 is CASSFPAGTKYNQPQHF. The DNA of the CDR3 is TGTGCCAGCAGCTTCCCTGCCGGGACAAAGTATAATCAGCCCCAGCATTTT.

The chain joins TRBV27 to TRBJ2-3, with a weak D call TRBD2 (5 bases). Germline V lookup: CDR1 MNHEY, CDR2 SMNVEV (reference sequence). Trimming left V 0 bases short and J 0 bases short, with 7 bases between. The CDR3 runs 15 residues. The CDR3 sequence is CASSLSRTSTDTQYF. The CDR3 coding sequence is TGTGCCAGCAGTTTATCGCGGACTAGCACAGATACGCAGTATTTT.

The chain links TRBV7-3 to TRBJ1-1; 9 nucleotides agree with TRBD1. Germline V gives CDR1 SGHTA, CDR2 FQGTGA. Trimming at V came to 5 bases and at J to 2 bases, leaving 3 bases not matched to a gene. The CDR3 length is 14 residues. As DNA, the CDR3 is TGTGCCAGCAGCCCAACAGGGGGCAACACTGAAGCTTTCTTT. Amino acid sequence: CASSPTGGNTEAFF.

This chain links TRBV7-2 with TRBJ2-4, with TRBD2 identical over 8 bases. The CDR3 loop spans 14 amino acids. The germline CDR1 and CDR2 sequences are SGHTA and FQGNSA. J gave up 7 bases and V 5 bases, and 7 bases lay outside the gene matches. The CDR3 DNA sequence: TGTGCCAGCAGCACCGGGACTAGTTGGAACATTCAGTACTTC. Amino acid sequence: CASSTGTSWNIQYF.

The chain couples TRBV7-9 to TRBJ1-4; possible D gene TRBD1, 6 bases. V was clipped by 8 bases and J by 5 bases, with 15 bases between them. This CDR3 is 14 amino acids long. CDR1 and CDR2 (germline): SEHNR, FQNEAQ (reference sequence). The CDR3 nucleotides read TGTGCCAGCCCTTCTGGTGGGGGCAATGAAAAACTGTTTTTT. Amino acids: CASPSGGGNEKLFF.

This rearrangement joins TRBV2 to TRBJ1-6, with TRBD1 as a possible D gene (5 bases). This CDR3 is built from 15 residues. V lost 0 bases and J lost 9, with 12 bases in between. The V gene's germline CDR1 is SNHLY and CDR2 FYNNEI. The CDR3 sequence is CASSEARGRGSPLHF. CDR3 nucleotide sequence: TGTGCCAGCAGTGAAGCAAGGGGTAGGGGTTCACCCCTCCACTTT. Combining the CDR3 with reference TRBV2 and TRBJ1-6 gives the whole variable domain EPEVTQTPSHQVTQMGQEVILRCVPISNHLYFYWYRQILGQKVEFLVSFYNNEISEKSEIFDDQFSVERPDGSNFTLKIRSTKLEDSAMYFCASSEARGRGSPLHFGNGTRLTVT.